This T cell receptor (beta chain) was identified in a study of blood T cell repertoires in COVID-19. The wider study: The United States, Italy and Spain provided the acute and convalescent COVID-19 samples.

Seattle's cohort entered during active infection and was followed longitudinally. Between the trimmed V and J ends, which lost 5 bases and 4 bases, there was a span of 8 bases. The CDR3 runs to 12 residues. Libraries were prepared by immunoSEQ multiplex PCR; TCRdb keeps only in-frame clonotypes and omits some of them. Seen here are roughly 60,000 clones, approximately 80% observed once, and the top ten hold about a tenth. Sequencing was done on a sample of peripheral blood. This TCR derives from a man aged 50-60 years with COVID-19, enrolled during active disease. This chain joins TRBV12-3 or TRBV12-4 and TRBJ1-2; D gene unclear. This CDR3 is CASSPDIYGYTF. The DNA of the CDR3 is TGTGCCAGCAGTCCTGACATCTATGGCTACACCTTC.